The clone carrying this T cell receptor (beta chain) was seen once. The data stem from a study of memory CD8 T cells in hepatitis C reinfection. At the level of the study: A couple of donors cleared primary HCV but became chronic after reinfection. HCV reinfection meant a positive HCV RNA test after two negative tests at least 60 days apart.

Noted time point: late/post reinfection, 12 to 24 weeks after detection. The sorted cells went straight to TCR sequencing with no prior in vitro expansion. Clones were sequenced by immunoSEQ multiplex PCR, and TCRdb holds only the in-frame ones, with some missing. There are around 4,500 clones in the sample; roughly 90% occur only once, and 20% to 30% lies in the top ten. The sample consisted of naive CD8+ T cells sorted from blood. The TCR was taken from a man aged 50-59 years with hepatitis C virus infection.

CDR3 bases: TGTGCCAGTAGTATAGGAGGTGATTACTATGGCTACACCTTC. Translation gives CASSIGGDYYGYTF. The rearrangement joins TRBV19 to TRBJ1-2; D not resolved. CDR1 LNHDA and CDR2 SQIVND come from the germline V gene (reference sequence). This CDR3 spans 14 amino acids. The V end was cut by 1 base, the J end by 3 bases, with 9 bases between.